Below, one T cell receptor (beta chain) is given with its context. Its antigen is unidentified. Each TCR beta cDNA library carried unique molecular identifiers. It was from roughly 0.93 to 9.6 million T cells that about half a million cDNA molecules came. In TCRdb, the PCR reads were re-called with MiXCR into one record per CDR3 protein. The profile shows just over 250,000 distinct CDR3 sequences, 35% to 40% of them singletons. The data were obtained in a study of post-analysis software for immune sequencing data. The study, taken as a whole, reports: Four or five TRBV segments were more frequent in patients than controls; TRBV5-6, TRBV5-1 and TRBV20-1 belonged to this group.

Losses at the gene ends were 1 base for V and 2 bases for J; bases not matched to a gene: 4. The CDR3 length is 16 residues. Sequencing was carried out using blood. The receptor comes from a girl under 18 with multiple sclerosis. The J gene is TRBJ2-7, the V gene TRBV12-3 or TRBV12-4, with TRBD2 identical over 11 bases. The CDR3 protein is CASSLGELAGAYEQYF. CDR3 bases: TGTGCCAGCAGTTTAGGCGAACTAGCGGGGGCCTACGAGCAGTACTTC.